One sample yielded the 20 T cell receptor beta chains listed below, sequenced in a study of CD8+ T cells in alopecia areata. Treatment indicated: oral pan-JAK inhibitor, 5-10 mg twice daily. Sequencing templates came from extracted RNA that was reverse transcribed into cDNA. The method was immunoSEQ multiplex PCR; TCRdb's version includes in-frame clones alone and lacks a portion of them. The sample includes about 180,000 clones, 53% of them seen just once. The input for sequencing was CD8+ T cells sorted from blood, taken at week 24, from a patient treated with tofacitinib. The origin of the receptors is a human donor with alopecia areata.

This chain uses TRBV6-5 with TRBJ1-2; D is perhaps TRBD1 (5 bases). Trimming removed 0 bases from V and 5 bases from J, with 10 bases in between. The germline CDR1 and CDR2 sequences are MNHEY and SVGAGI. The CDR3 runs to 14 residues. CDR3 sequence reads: CASSYSDKGYGYTF. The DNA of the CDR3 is TGTGCCAGCAGTTACTCGGACAAGGGGTATGGCTACACCTTC.

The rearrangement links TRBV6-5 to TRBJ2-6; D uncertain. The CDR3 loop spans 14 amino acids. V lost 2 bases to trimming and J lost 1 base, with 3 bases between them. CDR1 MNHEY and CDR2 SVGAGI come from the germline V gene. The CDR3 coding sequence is TGTGCCAGCAGTTACATATCTGGGGCCAACGTCCTGACTTTC. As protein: CASSYISGANVLTF.

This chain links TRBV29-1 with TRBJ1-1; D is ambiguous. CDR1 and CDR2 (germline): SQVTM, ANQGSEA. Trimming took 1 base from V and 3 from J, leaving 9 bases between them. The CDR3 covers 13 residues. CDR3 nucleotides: TGCAGCGTTGAAGCTGAGGAAGACACTGAAGCTTTCTTT. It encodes CSVEAEEDTEAFF.

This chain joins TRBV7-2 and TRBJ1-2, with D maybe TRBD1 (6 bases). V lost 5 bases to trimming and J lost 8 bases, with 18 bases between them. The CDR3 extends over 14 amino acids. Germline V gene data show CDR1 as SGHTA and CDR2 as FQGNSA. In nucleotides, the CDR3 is TGTGCCAGCAGCCCAACTGCCCAGGGGTACGGCTACACCTTC. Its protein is CASSPTAQGYGYTF.

In nucleotides, the CDR3 is TGTGCCACCAGTGATTCCGGGGAGACCCAGTACTTC. Its translation is CATSDSGETQYF. The chain couples TRBV13 to TRBJ2-5; D gene unclear. This CDR3 is built from 12 residues. Trimming left V 10 bases short and J 5 bases short, with 14 bases between. Per the germline V gene, CDR1 is PRHDT and CDR2 is FYEKMQ (reference sequence).

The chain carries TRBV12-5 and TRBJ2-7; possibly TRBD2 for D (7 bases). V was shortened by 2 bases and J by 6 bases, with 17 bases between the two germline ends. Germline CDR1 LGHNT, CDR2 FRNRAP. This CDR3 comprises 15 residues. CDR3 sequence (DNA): TGTGCTAGTGGTTTGCCCCGGACGGGGGGCGCCGAGCAGTACTTC. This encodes CASGLPRTGGAEQYF.

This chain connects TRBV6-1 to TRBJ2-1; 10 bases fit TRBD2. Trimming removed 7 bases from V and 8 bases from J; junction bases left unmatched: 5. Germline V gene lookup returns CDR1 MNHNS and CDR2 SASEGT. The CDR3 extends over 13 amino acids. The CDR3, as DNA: TGTGCCAGCACTAGCGGGGGCGGCGATGAGCAGTTCTTC. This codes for CASTSGGGDEQFF.

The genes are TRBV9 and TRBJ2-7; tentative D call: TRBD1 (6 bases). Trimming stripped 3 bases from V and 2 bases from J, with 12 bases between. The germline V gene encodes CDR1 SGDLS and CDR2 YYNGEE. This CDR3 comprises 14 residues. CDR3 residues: CASSARTGTYEQYF. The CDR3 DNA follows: TGTGCCAGCAGCGCGAGAACAGGGACCTACGAGCAGTACTTC.

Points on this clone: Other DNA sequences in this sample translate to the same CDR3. CDR3 residues: CSVWTPDTEAFF. CDR3 in DNA: TGCAGCGTTTGGACACCGGACACTGAAGCTTTCTTT. This chain links TRBV29-1 with TRBJ1-1, with a tentative D call TRBD1 (5 bases). The CDR3 runs to 12 residues. V was cut by 5 bases and J by 3 bases, with 10 bases left in between. CDR1 and CDR2 (germline): SQVTM, ANQGSEA. Supplemented by reference TRBV29-1 and TRBJ1-1, the full variable domain reads SAVISQKPSRDICQRGTSLTIQCQVDSQVTMMFWYRQQPGQSLTLIATANQGSEATYESGFVIDKFPISRPNLTFSTLTVSNMSPEDSSIYLCSVWTPDTEAFFGQGTRLTVV.

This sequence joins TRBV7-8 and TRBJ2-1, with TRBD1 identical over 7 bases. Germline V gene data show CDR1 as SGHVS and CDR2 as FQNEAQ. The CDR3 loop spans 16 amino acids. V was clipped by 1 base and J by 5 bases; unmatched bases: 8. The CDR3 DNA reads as TGTGCCAGCAGCTTAGGTGAGGGGGCCGTCCACAATGAGCAGTTCTTC. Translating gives CASSLGEGAVHNEQFF.

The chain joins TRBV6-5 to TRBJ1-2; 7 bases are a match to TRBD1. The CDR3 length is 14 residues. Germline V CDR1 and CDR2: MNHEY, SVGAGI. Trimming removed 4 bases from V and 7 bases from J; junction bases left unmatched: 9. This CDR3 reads CASSSTGESLGYTF. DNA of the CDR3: TGTGCCAGCAGTTCCACAGGGGAATCCCTTGGCTACACCTTC.

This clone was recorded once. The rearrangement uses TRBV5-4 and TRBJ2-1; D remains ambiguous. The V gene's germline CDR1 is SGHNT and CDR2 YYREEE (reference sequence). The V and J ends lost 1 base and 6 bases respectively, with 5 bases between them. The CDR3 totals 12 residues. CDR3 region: CASSLLGNEQFF. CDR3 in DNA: TGTGCCAGCAGCTTGTTGGGCAATGAGCAGTTCTTC.

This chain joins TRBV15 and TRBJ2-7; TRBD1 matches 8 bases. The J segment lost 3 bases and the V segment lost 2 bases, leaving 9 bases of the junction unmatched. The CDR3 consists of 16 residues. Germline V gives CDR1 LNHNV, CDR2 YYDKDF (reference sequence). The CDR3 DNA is TGTGCCACCAGCAGATCGCCAGGACAGGGAGACTACGAGCAGTACTTC. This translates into CATSRSPGQGDYEQYF.

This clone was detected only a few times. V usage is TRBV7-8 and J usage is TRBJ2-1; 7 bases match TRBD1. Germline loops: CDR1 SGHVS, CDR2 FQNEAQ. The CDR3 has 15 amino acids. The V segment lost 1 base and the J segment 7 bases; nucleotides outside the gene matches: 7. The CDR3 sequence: CASSLDRGTRNEQFF. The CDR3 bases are TGTGCCAGCAGCTTAGACAGGGGAACCAGGAATGAGCAGTTCTTC.

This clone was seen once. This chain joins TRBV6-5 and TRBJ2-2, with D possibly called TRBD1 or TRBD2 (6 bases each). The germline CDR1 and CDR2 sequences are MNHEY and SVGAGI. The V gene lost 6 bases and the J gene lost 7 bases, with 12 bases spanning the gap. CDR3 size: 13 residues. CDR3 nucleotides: TGTGCCAGCAGCCTAGGGGGGAGCGGGGAGCTGTTTTTT. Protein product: CASSLGGSGELFF.

The CDR3 DNA reads TGTGCCAGCAGTGATCTCAGGACAGGGACGCAGTATTTT. Its protein product is CASSDLRTGTQYF. The chain recombines TRBV25-1 with TRBJ2-3; 8 bases fit TRBD1. The CDR3 runs to 13 residues. Germline V gene sequence: CDR1 MGHDK, CDR2 SYGVNS. Trimming at V came to 3 bases and at J to 9 bases, leaving 5 bases not matched to a gene.

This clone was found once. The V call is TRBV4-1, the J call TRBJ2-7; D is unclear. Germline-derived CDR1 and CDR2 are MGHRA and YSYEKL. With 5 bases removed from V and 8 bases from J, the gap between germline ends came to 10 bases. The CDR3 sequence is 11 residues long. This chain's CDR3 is CASSEDTQQYF. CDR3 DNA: TGCGCCAGCAGCGAGGATACTCAGCAGTACTTC.

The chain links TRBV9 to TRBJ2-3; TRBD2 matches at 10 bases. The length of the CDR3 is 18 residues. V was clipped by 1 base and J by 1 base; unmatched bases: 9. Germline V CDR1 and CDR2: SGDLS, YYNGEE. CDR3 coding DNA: TGTGCCAGCAGCGTAAATTTAGCGGGGGGCCCTGGCACAGATACGCAGTATTTT. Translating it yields CASSVNLAGGPGTDTQYF.

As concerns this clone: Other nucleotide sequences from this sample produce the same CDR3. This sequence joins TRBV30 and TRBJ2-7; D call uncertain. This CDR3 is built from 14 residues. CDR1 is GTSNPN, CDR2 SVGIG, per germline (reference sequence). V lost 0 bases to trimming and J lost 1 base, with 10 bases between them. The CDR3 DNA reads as TGTGCCTGGAGTGTATCCGGTGGGTCCTACGAGCAGTACTTC. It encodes CAWSVSGGSYEQYF.

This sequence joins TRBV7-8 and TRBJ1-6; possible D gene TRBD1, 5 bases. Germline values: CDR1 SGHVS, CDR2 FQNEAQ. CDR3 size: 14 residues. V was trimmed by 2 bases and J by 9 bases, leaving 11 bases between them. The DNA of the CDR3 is TGTGCCAGCAGCTTATCTCAGGGAGGTTCACCCCTCCACTTT. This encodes CASSLSQGGSPLHF.